This record covers a single TCR beta chain. Deletions cut 7 bases from V and 1 base from J, with 8 bases between. CDR3 size: 14 residues. Germline CDR1 MGHDK, CDR2 SYGVNS. The data were obtained in a study of blood T cell repertoires in COVID-19. The wider study: COVID-19 samples from acute and convalescent phases originated in the United States, Italy and Spain. PBMCs, B-cell-depleted T cells, or T cells provided the cDNA or gDNA that made up the material.

Original analysis: Counts of nucleated cells, estimated from reference gene primer amplification, were obtained. Profiled with immunoSEQ multiplex PCR; TCRdb holds only in-frame clones, not every one. Clonal size and the V and J genes are those of that table, whereas D and trimming came from the DNA. The sample lists approximately 170,000 clones; just under 90% were seen once. The sequence came from a man aged 18 to 30 with active or convalescent COVID-19. This chain uses TRBV25-1 with TRBJ2-6; perhaps TRBD2 as D (5 bases). Sequenced material: peripheral blood. DNA for the CDR3: TGTGCCAGCAATCGAGGGTCTGGGGCCAACGTCCTGACTTTC. This codes for CASNRGSGANVLTF.